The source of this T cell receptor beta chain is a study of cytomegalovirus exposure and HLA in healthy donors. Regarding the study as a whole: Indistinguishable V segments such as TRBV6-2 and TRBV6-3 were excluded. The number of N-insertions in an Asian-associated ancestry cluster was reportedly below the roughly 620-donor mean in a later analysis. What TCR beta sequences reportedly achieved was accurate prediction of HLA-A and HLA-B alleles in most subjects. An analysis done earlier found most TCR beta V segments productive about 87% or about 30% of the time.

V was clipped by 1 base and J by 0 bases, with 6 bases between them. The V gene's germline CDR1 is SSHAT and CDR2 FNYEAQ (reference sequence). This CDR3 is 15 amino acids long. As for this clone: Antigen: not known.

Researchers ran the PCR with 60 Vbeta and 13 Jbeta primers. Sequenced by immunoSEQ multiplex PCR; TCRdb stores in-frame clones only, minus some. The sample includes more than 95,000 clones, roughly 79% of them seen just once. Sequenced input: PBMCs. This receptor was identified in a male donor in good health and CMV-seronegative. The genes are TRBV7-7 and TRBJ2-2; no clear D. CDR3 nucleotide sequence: TGTGCCAGCAGCTTAGACAGAGCGAACACCGGGGAGCTGTTTTTT. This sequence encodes CASSLDRANTGELFF.